Below, one T cell receptor (beta chain) is given with its context. This record comes from a study of shared clonotypes between healthy human individuals. Profiled with immunoSEQ multiplex PCR; TCRdb holds only in-frame clones, not every one. The sample contains 490,000 or so clones, 79% of which appear only once. The V end was cut by 5 bases, the J end by 5 bases, with 8 bases between. Germline loops: CDR1 DFQATT, CDR2 SNEGSKA (reference sequence). This CDR3 has 11 amino acids. The sequence was obtained from a woman in her 40s in good health. Some clones in this sample may be carry-over from other donors' samples. V gene TRBV20-1 combines with J gene TRBJ2-3; D remains ambiguous. Material for sequencing was PBMCs. The CDR3 DNA follows: TGCAGTGCTTCGGGCGTAGATACGCAGTATTTT. Encoded protein: CSASGVDTQYF.